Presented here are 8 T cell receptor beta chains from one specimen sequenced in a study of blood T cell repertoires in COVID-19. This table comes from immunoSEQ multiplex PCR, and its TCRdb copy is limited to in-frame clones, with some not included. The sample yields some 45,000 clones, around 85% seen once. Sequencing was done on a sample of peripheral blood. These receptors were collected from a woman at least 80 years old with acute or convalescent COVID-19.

The CDR3 nucleotides are TGTGCCAGCACCGGTCCGGGATCACCCCTCCACTTT. This encodes CASTGPGSPLHF. The chain couples TRBV25-1 to TRBJ1-6; D not certain. The CDR3 has 12 residues. Germline CDR1 and CDR2: MGHDK and SYGVNS. V was pared by 7 bases and J by 10 bases, with 11 bases between. Drawing the rest from reference TRBV25-1 and TRBJ1-6, the complete variable domain is EADIYQTPRYLVIGTGKKITLECSQTMGHDKMYWYQQDPGMELHLIHYSYGVNSTEKGDLSSESTVSRIRTEHFPLTLESARPSHTSQYLCASTGPGSPLHFGNGTRLTVT.

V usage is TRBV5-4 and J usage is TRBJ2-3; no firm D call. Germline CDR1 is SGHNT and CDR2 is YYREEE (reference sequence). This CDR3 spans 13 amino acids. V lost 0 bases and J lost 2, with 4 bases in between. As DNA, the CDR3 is TGTGCCAGCAGCTTGGTTTACACAGATACGCAGTATTTT. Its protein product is CASSLVYTDTQYF.

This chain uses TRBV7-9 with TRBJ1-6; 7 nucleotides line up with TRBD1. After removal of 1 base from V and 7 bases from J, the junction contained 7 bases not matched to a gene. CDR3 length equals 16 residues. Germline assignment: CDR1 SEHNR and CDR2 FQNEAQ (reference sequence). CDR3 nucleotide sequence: TGTGCCAGCAGCTTAGGTTCTGGGACAGAAAATTCACCCCTCCACTTT. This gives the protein CASSLGSGTENSPLHF.

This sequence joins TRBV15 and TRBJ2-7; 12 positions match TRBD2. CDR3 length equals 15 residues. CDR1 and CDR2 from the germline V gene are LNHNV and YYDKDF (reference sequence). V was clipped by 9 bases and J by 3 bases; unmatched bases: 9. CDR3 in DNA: TGTGCCACAGGGGGGCTAGCGGGAGGGGGCTACGAGCAGTACTTC. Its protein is CATGGLAGGGYEQYF.

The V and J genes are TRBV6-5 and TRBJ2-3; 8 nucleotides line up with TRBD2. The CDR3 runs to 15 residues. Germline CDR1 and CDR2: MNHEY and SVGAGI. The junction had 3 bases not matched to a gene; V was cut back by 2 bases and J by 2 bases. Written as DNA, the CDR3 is TGTGCCAGCAGTTACCTTAGCGGGGACACAGATACGCAGTATTTT. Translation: CASSYLSGDTDTQYF.

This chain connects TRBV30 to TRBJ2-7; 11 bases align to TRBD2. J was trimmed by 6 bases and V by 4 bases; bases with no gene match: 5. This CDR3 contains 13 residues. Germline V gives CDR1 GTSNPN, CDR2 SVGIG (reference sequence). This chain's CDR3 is CAWTPSGRTEQYF. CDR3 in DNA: TGTGCCTGGACCCCTAGCGGGAGGACCGAGCAGTACTTC.

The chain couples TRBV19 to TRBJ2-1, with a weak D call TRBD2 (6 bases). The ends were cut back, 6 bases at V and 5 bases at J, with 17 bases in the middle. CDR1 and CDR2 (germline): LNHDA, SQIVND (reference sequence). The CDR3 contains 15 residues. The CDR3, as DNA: TGTGCCAGTAGAACCACAAAAACTAGCCACAATGAGCAGTTCTTC. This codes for CASRTTKTSHNEQFF.

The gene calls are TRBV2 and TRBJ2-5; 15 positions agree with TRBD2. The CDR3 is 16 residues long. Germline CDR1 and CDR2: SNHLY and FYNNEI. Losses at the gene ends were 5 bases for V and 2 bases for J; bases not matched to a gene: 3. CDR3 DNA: TGTGCCAGCAGTCGGACTAGCGGGAGGGTTCAAGAGACCCAGTACTTC. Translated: CASSRTSGRVQETQYF. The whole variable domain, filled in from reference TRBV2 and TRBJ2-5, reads EPEVTQTPSHQVTQMGQEVILRCVPISNHLYFYWYRQILGQKVEFLVSFYNNEISEKSEIFDDQFSVERPDGSNFTLKIRSTKLEDSAMYFCASSRTSGRVQETQYFGPGTRLLVL.